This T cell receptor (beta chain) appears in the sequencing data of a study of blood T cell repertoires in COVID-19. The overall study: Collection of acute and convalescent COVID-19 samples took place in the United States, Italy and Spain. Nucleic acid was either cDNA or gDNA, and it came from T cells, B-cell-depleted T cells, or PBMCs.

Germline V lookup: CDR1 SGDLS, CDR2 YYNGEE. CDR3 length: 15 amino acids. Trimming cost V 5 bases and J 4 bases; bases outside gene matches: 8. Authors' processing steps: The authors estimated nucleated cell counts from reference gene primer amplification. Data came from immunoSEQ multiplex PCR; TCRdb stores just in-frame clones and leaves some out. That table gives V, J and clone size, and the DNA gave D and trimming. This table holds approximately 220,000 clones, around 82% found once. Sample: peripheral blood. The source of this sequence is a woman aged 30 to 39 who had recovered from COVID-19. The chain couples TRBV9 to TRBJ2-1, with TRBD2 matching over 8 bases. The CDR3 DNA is TGTGCCAGCAGAGGAACTAGCGGATCTTACAATGAGCAGTTCTTC. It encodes CASRGTSGSYNEQFF.